The 18 T cell receptor beta chains presented below share a single source sample, sequenced in a study of cytomegalovirus exposure and HLA in healthy donors (dated by TCRdb to 2016 to 2017). The library relied on the immunoSEQ multiplex PCR assay. A mixture of 60 forward primers for TCR Vbeta segments and 13 reverse primers for TCR Jbeta segments was used in the multiplex PCR. Not all clones reach the TCRdb copy of this immuneACCESS table, which keeps in-frame sequences only. Checked studies attribute under half of the gap to unresolved V genes and leave the rest unexplained. The sample includes 85,000 to 120,000 clones, with approximately 87% observed a single time. The ten largest make up about 2.5% of the sample. The sequenced material came from PBMCs. These receptor sequences come from a man aged 35 to 55 in good health and CMV-seronegative.

In this sample, this clone is medium-sized (0.01 to 0.1%). The rearrangement links TRBV6-1 to TRBJ2-6; D perhaps matches TRBD1 (5 bases). The germline V gene has CDR1 MNHNS and CDR2 SASEGT. V lost 4 bases and J lost 0, with 7 bases in between. The CDR3 totals 15 residues. The CDR3 nucleotides read TGTGCCAGCAGTGTCGACAGCTCTGGGGCCAACGTCCTGACTTTC. Protein product: CASSVDSSGANVLTF.

The J gene is TRBJ1-6, the V gene TRBV5-8; D is uncertain. V lost 3 bases, J lost 0 bases, and 4 bases lay in between. The CDR3 extends over 14 amino acids. In germline, CDR1 is SGHTS, CDR2 YDEGEE. This chain's CDR3 is CASSSRSYNSPLHF. The CDR3 DNA sequence: TGTGCCAGCAGCTCTCGCTCCTATAATTCACCCCTCCACTTT. The whole variable domain, remainder taken from reference TRBV5-8 and TRBJ1-6, is EAGVTQSPTHLIKTRGQQATLRCSPISGHTSVYWYQQALGLGLQFLLWYDEGEERNRGNFPPRFSGRQFPNYSSELNVNALELEDSALYLCASSSRSYNSPLHFGNGTRLTVT.

V gene TRBV19 combines with J gene TRBJ1-5; D is unclear. Germline-derived CDR1 and CDR2 are LNHDA and SQIVND (reference sequence). CDR3 size: 14 residues. The germline V and J ends were trimmed by 3 bases and 6 bases, with 12 bases remaining between them. The CDR3 DNA sequence: TGTGCCAGTAGTATGGGTGAGGGCGTTCAGCCCCAGCATTTT. Translating gives CASSMGEGVQPQHF. Full variable domain (rest looked up from reference TRBV19 and TRBJ1-5): DGGITQSPKYLFRKEGQNVTLSCEQNLNHDAMYWYRQDPGQGLRLIYYSQIVNDFQKGDIAEGYSVSREKKESFPLTVTSAQKNPTAFYLCASSMGEGVQPQHFGDGTRLSIL.

V usage is TRBV7-3 and J usage is TRBJ1-4; the D gene is possibly TRBD1 (6 bases). This CDR3 has 15 residues. The germline V gene encodes CDR1 SGHTA and CDR2 FQGTGA. V was shortened by 5 bases and J by 8 bases, with 18 bases between the two germline ends. In DNA form, the CDR3 reads TGTGCCAGCAGCCCCCAGGGGTCCGATGGGGAAAAACTGTTTTTT. It specifies CASSPQGSDGEKLFF.

This clone has more than one count but fewer than ten. CDR3 sequence (DNA): TGTGCCACCAGCAGAGAGAGTTCTGGAAACACCATATATTTT. It is translated as CATSRESSGNTIYF. This sequence joins TRBV15 and TRBJ1-3, with D unclear. Looked up from germline, CDR1 is LNHNV and CDR2 is YYDKDF (reference sequence). CDR3 length equals 14 residues. Deletions cut 0 bases from V and 1 base from J, with 4 bases between.

The chain links TRBV15 to TRBJ1-2, with D possibly being TRBD1 (6 bases). From germline, CDR1 is LNHNV and CDR2 YYDKDF (reference sequence). The CDR3 sequence is 17 residues long. Trimming pared 1 base from V and 0 bases from J, leaving 15 bases between. CDR3 sequence (DNA): TGTGCCACCAGCAGAGGGTATGGGGGACATACTAACTATGGCTACACCTTC. It yields the protein CATSRGYGGHTNYGYTF.

This chain links TRBV6-7 with TRBJ2-7, with a possible D match to TRBD2 (5 bases). TRBV6-7 is treated as an ORF (open reading frame) with a function not yet certain. This CDR3 comprises 17 residues. Trimming took 2 bases from V and 3 from J, leaving 20 bases between them. The CDR3: CASSYPLELGGSYEQYF. CDR3 coding DNA: TGTGCCAGCAGTTACCCACTTGAATTAGGAGGCAGCTACGAGCAGTACTTC.

A single count supports this clone. The CDR3 region is CASSLFQGNTEAFF. CDR3 nucleotides: TGTGCCAGCAGCCTATTTCAGGGGAACACTGAAGCTTTCTTT. The chain links TRBV7-9 to TRBJ1-1; D perhaps matches TRBD1 (5 bases). Germline V CDR1 and CDR2: SEHNR, FQNEAQ (reference sequence). This CDR3 region has 14 residues. Trimming shortened V by 5 bases and J by 1 base, and 11 bases separated the two germline ends.

CDR3 protein: CASRPRARGYQETQYF. CDR3 sequence (DNA): TGTGCCAGCAGGCCTCGAGCGAGGGGGTACCAAGAGACCCAGTACTTC. This chain uses TRBV11-1 with TRBJ2-5, with a weak D call TRBD1 (6 bases). Germline-derived CDR1 and CDR2 are SGHAT and FQDESV (reference sequence). V lost 6 bases and J 0 bases, leaving 17 bases between the germline ends. This CDR3 is built from 16 residues.

The chain employs TRBV7-3 and TRBJ1-2; 7 bases are a match to TRBD1. The CDR3 has 13 residues. CDR1 and CDR2 from the germline V gene are SGHTA and FQGTGA. The V segment lost 5 bases and the J segment 10 bases; nucleotides outside the gene matches: 10. The CDR3 protein is CASSLDLGTDYTF. The CDR3 nucleotides are TGTGCCAGCAGCCTCGACCTAGGGACAGACTACACCTTC.

This clone was counted once. The V gene is TRBV27, the J gene TRBJ2-5; TRBD1 matches 11 bases. The J segment lost 1 base and the V segment lost 5 bases, leaving 15 bases of the junction unmatched. Germline V CDR1 and CDR2: MNHEY, SMNVEV (reference sequence). The CDR3 sequence is 19 residues long. CDR3 protein: CASSRTGGASFSTQETQYF. As DNA, the CDR3 is TGTGCCAGCAGTAGGACAGGGGGCGCTTCCTTTTCCACCCAAGAGACCCAGTACTTC.

The gene calls are TRBV11-1 and TRBJ1-3, with a weak D call TRBD1 (6 bases). CDR1 is SGHAT, CDR2 FQDESV, per germline (reference sequence). The V gene lost 5 bases and the J gene lost 5 bases, with 19 bases spanning the gap. The CDR3 covers 16 residues. The CDR3 reads CASSPFPDRLRNTIYF. CDR3 in DNA: TGTGCCAGCAGCCCCTTCCCGGACAGATTGAGAAACACCATATATTTT.

Here the CDR3 reads CASSVLAGGALSYEQYF. As DNA, the CDR3 is TGTGCCAGCAGTGTACTAGCGGGGGGGGCCCTTTCCTACGAGCAGTACTTC. The rearrangement joins TRBV6-1 to TRBJ2-7, with 13 bases matching TRBD2. J lost 1 base, V lost 4 bases, and 7 bases had no gene match. CDR1 is MNHNS, CDR2 SASEGT, per germline. This CDR3 region has 17 residues.

The rearrangement uses TRBV4-1 and TRBJ1-1; no definite D call. CDR3 length equals 13 residues. V was trimmed by 4 bases and J by 5 bases, leaving 11 bases between them. CDR1 and CDR2 from the germline V gene are MGHRA and YSYEKL. CDR3 in DNA: TGCGCCAGCAGCCTCATCCAGTGGACTGAAGCTTTCTTT. Its protein is CASSLIQWTEAFF.

The CDR3: CASSLNRGGSGNSPLHF. The CDR3 nucleotides are TGTGCCAGCAGCTTAAATCGGGGAGGGTCGGGTAATTCACCCCTCCACTTT. This chain joins TRBV7-2 and TRBJ1-6, with D uncertain. Trimming pared 2 bases from V and 6 bases from J, leaving 17 bases between. Germline lookup yields CDR1 SGHTA and CDR2 FQGNSA. This CDR3 is built from 17 residues.

This clone appeared a few times. The junction departs from the called germline gene at one end, perhaps through a read error. Other DNA sequences in this sample translate to the same CDR3. The V call is TRBV7-7, the J call TRBJ2-5, with 12 bases fitting TRBD2. The CDR3 loop spans 15 amino acids. CDR1 is SSHAT and CDR2 is FNYEAQ in the germline V gene (reference sequence). The CDR3 spells CASSLLAGGQETQYF. The CDR3, as DNA: TGTGCTAGCAGCTTGCTAGCGGGGGGGCAAGAGACCCAGTACTTC.

V and J are TRBV19 and TRBJ1-1; 7 bases are shared with TRBD1. Germline loops: CDR1 LNHDA, CDR2 SQIVND (reference sequence). This CDR3 spans 12 amino acids. The junction had 8 bases not matched to a gene; V was cut back by 11 bases and J by 5 bases. The CDR3 spells CAARQGRTEAFF. The CDR3 DNA is TGTGCCGCAAGACAGGGACGGACTGAAGCTTTCTTT.

The J gene is TRBJ2-7, the V gene TRBV7-2, with D possibly being TRBD2 (5 bases). Trimming took 4 bases from V and 2 from J, leaving 12 bases between them. The germline V gene encodes CDR1 SGHTA and CDR2 FQGNSA. The CDR3 has 14 amino acids. Here the CDR3 DNA reads TGTGCCAGCAGCTACCGGCTAGCAGCCTACGAGCAGTACTTC. Translated: CASSYRLAAYEQYF. Combining the CDR3 with reference TRBV7-2 and TRBJ2-7 gives the whole variable domain GAGVSQSPSNKVTEKGKDVELRCDPISGHTALYWYRQSLGQGLEFLIYFQGNSAPDKSGLPSDRFSAERTGGSVSTLTIQRTQQEDSAVYLCASSYRLAAYEQYFGPGTRLTVT.